These 10 T cell receptor beta chains were sequenced from one sample in a study of blood T cells in healthy people across ages. Next came a second PCR, run for about 6 to 12 cycles, which used a sample-barcoded 5' primer along with a J-beta primer mix. In TCRdb, the 5' RACE reads were re-called with MiXCR into one record per CDR3 protein. The top ten clones hold approximately 32% of a sample with roughly 700,000 distinct CDR3 sequences, around half of them seen once. The sequencing input was blood. These receptors were obtained from a woman aged 60-70 years in good health.

This clonotype was seen more than once but under ten times. The chain couples TRBV2 to TRBJ2-5; tentative D call: TRBD1 (6 bases). Germline CDR1 and CDR2: SNHLY and FYNNEI. V was trimmed by 6 bases and J by 5 bases, leaving 19 bases between them. CDR3 length equals 15 residues. The CDR3: CASRLQGVNRETQYF. CDR3 sequence (DNA): TGTGCCAGCAGGCTACAGGGAGTGAACAGGGAGACCCAGTACTTC.

This clonotype was recorded a few times. The chain joins TRBV9 to TRBJ2-6; possibly TRBD2 for D (6 bases). The V end lost 0 bases, the J end lost 2 bases, and 9 bases lay between the germline ends. Looked up from germline, CDR1 is SGDLS and CDR2 is YYNGEE. This CDR3 has 16 amino acids. CDR3: CASSVGASAGANVLTF. The DNA for the CDR3 is TGTGCCAGCAGCGTAGGGGCTAGCGCTGGGGCCAACGTCCTGACTTTC. The full variable domain, in which reference TRBV9 and TRBJ2-6 provide the parts outside the CDR3, is DSGVTQTPKHLITATGQRVTLRCSPRSGDLSVYWYQQSLDQGLQFLIQYYNGEERAKGNILERFSAQQFPDLHSELNLSSLELGDSALYFCASSVGASAGANVLTFGAGSRLTVL.

A single count supports this clonotype. The chain employs TRBV2 and TRBJ1-4; a possible D gene is TRBD1 (6 bases). The CDR3 is 16 amino acids. The germline V gene has CDR1 SNHLY and CDR2 FYNNEI. The V gene lost 6 bases and the J gene lost 0 bases, with 14 bases spanning the gap. The CDR3 loop is CASRKGQSTTNEKLFF. The CDR3 DNA reads TGTGCCAGCAGGAAAGGACAGAGTACAACTAATGAAAAACTGTTTTTT.

V usage is TRBV6-1 and J usage is TRBJ1-1; no reliable D call. Germline CDR1 and CDR2: MNHNS and SASEGT. The V end was cut by 2 bases, the J end by 6 bases, with 4 bases between. The CDR3 runs 11 residues. CDR3: CASSEFPEAFF. The CDR3 DNA sequence: TGTGCCAGCAGTGAATTTCCTGAAGCTTTCTTT.

The V call is TRBV20-1, the J call TRBJ2-1; possible D gene TRBD1, 6 bases. Trimming removed 1 base at V and 10 bases at J, with 17 bases between. CDR3 size: 14 residues. Germline V gene lookup returns CDR1 DFQATT and CDR2 SNEGSKA (reference sequence). The CDR3 DNA follows: TGCAGTGCTAGAGCACAGGGAAAGGGCTACGAGCAGTTCTTC. Translation gives CSARAQGKGYEQFF.

This chain uses TRBV20-1 with TRBJ2-7; 9 bases match TRBD2. Germline V gives CDR1 DFQATT, CDR2 SNEGSKA (reference sequence). Unmatched junction bases numbered 12, after V lost 4 bases and J lost 5 bases. This CDR3 region has 15 residues. The CDR3 DNA reads as TGCAGTGCTATCTTGGCGGGAGGGCCAAGGGACGAGCAGTACTTC. Translation gives CSAILAGGPRDEQYF.

This sequence joins TRBV7-2 and TRBJ1-2, with 7 bases that match TRBD1. The CDR3 has 16 residues. The germline V gene has CDR1 SGHTA and CDR2 FQGNSA. Germline trimming cut 0 bases from V and 5 bases from J; bases unmatched to any gene: 9. CDR3 sequence reads: CASSLATTGPGYGYTF. DNA of the CDR3: TGTGCCAGCAGCTTAGCGACGACAGGGCCGGGGTATGGCTACACCTTC.

CDR3 nucleotides: TGTGCCAGCAGCTTTTACGCCGGTGGATCGTTCTTC. Protein sequence: CASSFYAGGSFF. The rearrangement joins TRBV14 to TRBJ2-1, with D unclear. The CDR3 runs 12 residues. CDR1 and CDR2 from the germline V gene are SGHDN and FVKESK. The V end was cut by 5 bases, the J end by 15 bases, with 17 bases between.

The J gene is TRBJ2-6, the V gene TRBV5-1; D unresolved. The germline V gene has CDR1 SGHRS and CDR2 YFSETQ. The CDR3 has 18 residues. Trimming left V 2 bases short and J 0 bases short, with 15 bases between. The CDR3 spells CASSFRPDRRSGANVLTF. In DNA, the CDR3 is TGCGCCAGCAGCTTTCGGCCAGATAGACGCTCTGGGGCCAACGTCCTGACTTTC.

The chain joins TRBV7-2 to TRBJ2-6; D is undetermined. CDR3 length: 15 residues. The germline CDR1 and CDR2 sequences are SGHTA and FQGNSA. V lost 5 bases to trimming and J lost 1 base, with 9 bases between them. The CDR3 protein is CASSPAWSGANVLTF. Here the CDR3 DNA reads TGTGCCAGCAGCCCAGCGTGGTCTGGGGCCAACGTCCTGACTTTC.